This note documents a single T cell receptor beta chain sequence. Its antigen is not identified. The data originate from a study of siplizumab effects on memory and regulatory T cells. Study results and caveats: Confirmatory evidence of suppressive function in proliferating siplizumab-culture Tregs was not obtained. Treg origin accounted for an average of 68.8% of mappable alloreactive CD4+ clones with siplizumab and roughly 26% in controls. Memory cells seemed less diverse than naive T cells, which also seemed major contributors to the alloresponse.

CDR3 length: 14 residues. CDR1 and CDR2 from the germline V gene are MNHEY and SVGAGI. The trim removed 4 bases at V and 6 bases at J, leaving 4 bases unmatched. Assay used: immunoSEQ multiplex PCR; TCRdb lists only in-frame clones, some missing. The repertoire includes some 100,000 clones, 96% of them detected once, and around 0.03% sits in the top ten. Sequences were obtained from naive CD4+ T cells sorted from blood. This clonotype was obtained from a human donor in good health. V and J are TRBV6-5 and TRBJ1-5; the match to TRBD1 covers 9 bases. CDR3 sequence: CASSFLQGAQPQHF. The CDR3 DNA sequence: TGTGCCAGCAGTTTCCTACAGGGGGCTCAGCCCCAGCATTTT.